The rows below give T cell receptor beta chains drawn from one sample of a study of blood T cell repertoires in COVID-19. The repertoire was sequenced with immunoSEQ multiplex PCR; TCRdb's copy has only in-frame clones and lacks some. Found here are 150,000 or so clones, 81% of them singletons; the top ten hold 8% to 13%. Material: peripheral blood. All receptors derive from a man between 60 and 75 years old with active or convalescent COVID-19. Each CDR3 is given with its conserved first and last residue. The order of the fields is V gene, clone size, CDR3 length, D gene, J gene, CDR3 DNA, CDR3 protein. The D gene is left open where the match is weak. Size is stated for part of the rows, as once, few or many counts, or as a class when the clone is expanded.

TRBV18,NA,17,NA,TRBJ1-2,TGTGCCAGCTCACCGGTCCGGGTTCTCGGCCCAGAGGCTGGCTACACCTTC,CASSPVRVLGPEAGYTF
TRBV28,NA,14,NA,TRBJ2-7,TGTGCCAGCAGTAGACAGGACCCCATCTACGAGCAGTACTTC,CASSRQDPIYEQYF
TRBV3-1/TRBV3-2,NA,16,NA,TRBJ1-1,TGTGCCAGCAGCTCCCAACCCGGCAGGGGGAACACTGAAGCTTTCTTT,CASSSQPGRGNTEAFF
TRBV2,NA,12,NA,TRBJ2-5,TGTGCCAGCAGTCCGGACCAAGAGACCCAGTACTTC,CASSPDQETQYF
TRBV5-1,NA,12,NA,TRBJ2-7,TGCGCCAGCAGCTTGGTACGGTACGAGCAGTACTTC,CASSLVRYEQYF
TRBV2,once,13,TRBD1,TRBJ2-5,TGTGCCACCTCGACAGGGCCCCAAGAGACCCAGTACTTC,CATSTGPQETQYF
TRBV5-1,NA,15,NA,TRBJ2-5,TGCGCCAGCAGCTTGAATACTAGGGCCCAAGAGACCCAGTACTTC,CASSLNTRAQETQYF
TRBV5-4,NA,16,TRBD1,TRBJ1-2,TGTGCCAGCAGCTTGGCCAGCACAGGGGGCGACTATGGCTACACCTTC,CASSLASTGGDYGYTF
TRBV23-1,NA,19,TRBD1,TRBJ1-5,TGCGCCAGCAGTCCAAGGGACAGGCTATCTATTGGGAGCAATCAGCCCCAGCATTTT,CASSPRDRLSIGSNQPQHF
TRBV19,NA,15,TRBD1,TRBJ2-7,TGTGCCAGTAGTGTTGGACAGGGGGCAATCTACGAGCAGTACTTC,CASSVGQGAIYEQYF
TRBV29-1,NA,12,TRBD1,TRBJ2-7,TGCAGCGTCGGGACAGGGGCCGGCGAGCAGTACTTC,CSVGTGAGEQYF
TRBV28,few,16,TRBD1,TRBJ2-2,TGTGCCAGCAGTTCCCCGGGACAGATGAACACCGGGGAGCTGTTTTTT,CASSSPGQMNTGELFF
TRBV24-1,NA,13,NA,TRBJ2-5,TGTGCCACCAGTGACGCTAGTACCGAGACCCAGTACTTC,CATSDASTETQYF
TRBV19,NA,17,NA,TRBJ1-3,TGTGCCAGTAGTATAGAGGGACATCGTGACTCTGGAAACACCATATATTTT,CASSIEGHRDSGNTIYF
TRBV28,NA,14,NA,TRBJ1-5,TGTGCCAGCAGTTACAGTAGCGGCAATCAGCCCCAGCATTTT,CASSYSSGNQPQHF
TRBV6-4,NA,15,TRBD2,TRBJ2-1,TGTGCCAGCAGTTTCGGACCTGGGACTAGCGATGAGCAGTTCTTC,CASSFGPGTSDEQFF
TRBV2,few,17,TRBD1,TRBJ1-5,TGTGCCAGCAGTGAGCTAGGACAGGGATATAGCAATCAGCCCCAGCATTTT,CASSELGQGYSNQPQHF
TRBV11-2,NA,13,TRBD1,TRBJ2-1,TGTGCCAGCAGCGCTCTACAGGGGCATGAGCAGTTCTTC,CASSALQGHEQFF
TRBV5-1,NA,14,TRBD2,TRBJ2-1,TGCGCCAGCAGCTCGGGACGGGAGGGAAATGAGCAGTTCTTC,CASSSGREGNEQFF
TRBV4-2,NA,14,NA,TRBJ2-1,TGTGCCAGCAGCCAAGAGGGGGGAGTTAACGAGCAGTTCTTC,CASSQEGGVNEQFF
TRBV20-1,NA,16,TRBD2,TRBJ2-3,TGCAGTGCTAGTCCAAAGACTAGCGGGAGGTCGGATACGCAGTATTTT,CSASPKTSGRSDTQYF
TRBV2,NA,15,TRBD2,TRBJ2-1,TGTGCCAGCAGTAAGTCTAGCGGGGGGATAAATGAGCAGTTCTTC,CASSKSSGGINEQFF
TRBV3-1/TRBV3-2,NA,17,NA,TRBJ2-6,TGTGCCAGCAGCCGGGCAGGGCGGACCTCTGGGGCCAACGTCCTGACTTTC,CASSRAGRTSGANVLTF
TRBV12-5,once,16,TRBD2,TRBJ2-1,TGTGCTAGTGGGCCCGGACTAGCGGGCTCCTACAATGAGCAGTTCTTC,CASGPGLAGSYNEQFF
TRBV7-8,NA,15,NA,TRBJ1-2,TGTGCCAGCAGCCTTAGATTGGCTGGGGGCGGAGGCTACACCTTC,CASSLRLAGGGGYTF
TRBV28,NA,18,NA,TRBJ2-1,TGTGCCAGCAGTTTAGGTGGAGAGGAGGTAGTCCTCTACAATGAGCAGTTCTTC,CASSLGGEEVVLYNEQFF
TRBV7-9,NA,15,NA,TRBJ2-3,TGTGCCAGCAGCTTAGACCGGAGTCCCAGTGATACGCAGTATTTT,CASSLDRSPSDTQYF
TRBV29-1,once,12,NA,TRBJ2-3,TGCAGCGCCGGGGGTGGGGAGGATACGCAGTATTTT,CSAGGGEDTQYF
TRBV12-3/TRBV12-4,NA,13,NA,TRBJ1-1,TGTGCCAGCAGTCCAGTAGCGAACACTGAAGCTTTCTTT,CASSPVANTEAFF
TRBV14,NA,14,TRBD1,TRBJ2-3,TGTGCCAGCAGTCGGACAGGGGGCGCAGATACGCAGTATTTT,CASSRTGGADTQYF
TRBV5-1,NA,15,NA,TRBJ1-4,TGCGCCAGCGGACCCACAGGAGCAACTAATGAAAAACTGTTTTTT,CASGPTGATNEKLFF
TRBV2,NA,15,TRBD1,TRBJ1-2,TGTGCCAGCAGAACCGGGACAGGGTCTAGCTATGGCTACACCTTC,CASRTGTGSSYGYTF
TRBV7-8,NA,17,TRBD2,TRBJ2-3,TGTGCCAGCAGCTTACCAGCGGGGGGCCTAGTCACAGATACGCAGTATTTT,CASSLPAGGLVTDTQYF
TRBV27,NA,17,NA,TRBJ2-7,TGTGCCAGCAGTTTTAGTGATCGCGGGACCCTGATTGGCGAGCAGTACTTC,CASSFSDRGTLIGEQYF
TRBV4-1,few,17,TRBD1,TRBJ2-5,TGCGCCAGCAGCCGAACTCTCCAGACCAGGGGGCAAGAGACCCAGTACTTC,CASSRTLQTRGQETQYF
TRBV11-3,NA,16,TRBD2,TRBJ2-1,TGTGCCAGCAGCCCAGCCGGGACTACCTCCTACAATGAGCAGTTCTTC,CASSPAGTTSYNEQFF